These 30 T cell receptor beta chains share one sample of origin, sequenced in a study of T cell responses to AZD1222 COVID-19 vaccine. Sequencing was performed with immunoSEQ multiplex PCR; in TCRdb, only in-frame clones are kept and a portion is missing. The repertoire includes around 160,000 clones, around 91% of them detected once, and 5.2% sits in the top ten. Sequenced here: peripheral blood, sampled on day 0 of AZD1222 vaccination. The receptors originated from an adult in good health.

CDR3 coding DNA: TGTGCCATCAGTGAGATAGAGAAGCCCTACGAGCAGTACTTC. It specifies CAISEIEKPYEQYF. The gene calls are TRBV10-3 and TRBJ2-7; D gene unclear. V dropped 2 bases and J dropped 2 bases, with 10 bases sitting between them. The CDR3 totals 14 residues. The germline V gene has CDR1 ENHRY and CDR2 SYGVKD.

The chain has TRBV5-1 and TRBJ1-1; TRBD1 matches at 9 bases. CDR1 and CDR2 from the germline V gene are SGHRS and YFSETQ. The CDR3 covers 14 residues. V shed 4 bases, J shed 4 bases, and the junction held 5 bases outside the gene matches. The CDR3 loop is CASSADRGFTEAFF. The DNA of the CDR3 is TGCGCCAGCAGCGCCGACAGGGGGTTCACTGAAGCTTTCTTT.

This clone came up once. The chain uses TRBV7-9 and TRBJ1-1, with a tentative D call TRBD1 (5 bases). The germline V gene has CDR1 SEHNR and CDR2 FQNEAQ (reference sequence). The V gene lost 4 bases and the J gene lost 4 bases, with 16 bases spanning the gap. This CDR3 comprises 15 residues. The CDR3, as DNA: TGTGCCAGCAGCTCCAACACAGGCTTGATCACTGAAGCTTTCTTT. This translates into CASSSNTGLITEAFF.

The chain combines TRBV12-5 with TRBJ2-7; 7 bases are shared with TRBD1. This CDR3 spans 15 amino acids. Germline V CDR1 and CDR2: LGHNT, FRNRAP. The V and J ends lost 4 bases and 3 bases, in that order; junction bases with no gene match: 9. This chain's CDR3 is CASGSTGKPFYEQYF. The DNA for the CDR3 is TGTGCTAGTGGTTCGACAGGGAAGCCATTCTACGAGCAGTACTTC.

This sequence joins TRBV28 and TRBJ1-1; TRBD1 might be the D (6 bases). The CDR3 contains 15 residues. The germline gives CDR1 MDHEN, CDR2 SYDVKM. Trimming removed 0 bases at V and 1 base at J, with 9 bases between. The CDR3 region is CASSLWVQGNTEAFF. The CDR3 DNA is TGTGCCAGCAGTTTATGGGTACAGGGGAACACTGAAGCTTTCTTT.

V and J are TRBV27 and TRBJ2-1; D is ambiguous. The CDR3 is 13 residues long. V lost 8 bases and J 2 bases, leaving 10 bases between the germline ends. Germline CDR1 is MNHEY and CDR2 is SMNVEV (reference sequence). Written as DNA, the CDR3 is TGTGCCAGCGGCACCTTAGCCTACAATGAGCAGTTCTTC. This codes for CASGTLAYNEQFF.

This clone came up once. The chain carries TRBV6-6 and TRBJ1-2; 7 nucleotides align to TRBD1. The germline gives CDR1 MNHNY, CDR2 SVGAGI (reference sequence). The CDR3 covers 13 residues. With V trimmed by 7 bases and J by 7 bases, 9 bases remained unmatched. The DNA of the CDR3 is TGTGCCAGCATCTTTAACAGGGGAAGTGGCTACACCTTC. Translating gives CASIFNRGSGYTF.

This chain connects TRBV7-9 to TRBJ1-1; a weak D match, TRBD1 (6 bases). Deletions cut 5 bases from V and 10 bases from J, with 20 bases between. The CDR3 is made up of 14 amino acids. The germline V gene encodes CDR1 SEHNR and CDR2 FQNEAQ (reference sequence). DNA for the CDR3: TGTGCCAGCAGCGCCCCGCCGGGGGGCGACGTAGCTTTCTTT. Residues: CASSAPPGGDVAFF.

The chain recombines TRBV9 with TRBJ2-3, with 9 bases lining up with TRBD2. Looked up from germline, CDR1 is SGDLS and CDR2 is YYNGEE. The length of the CDR3 is 13 residues. V lost 2 bases and J lost 6; bases outside the gene matches: 1. Written as DNA, the CDR3 is TGTGCCAGCAGCGTGAGCGGGAGGGATACGCAGTATTTT. This gives the protein CASSVSGRDTQYF.

This clone was counted only a few times. This sequence joins TRBV27 and TRBJ2-2; 7 bases map to TRBD2. Per germline, CDR1 MNHEY and CDR2 SMNVEV (reference sequence). The V and J ends lost 6 bases and 5 bases, in that order; junction bases with no gene match: 9. The CDR3 sequence is 15 residues long. As DNA, the CDR3 is TGTGCCAGCAGAAGGGGAGGGAGGCGTACCGGGGAGCTGTTTTTT. Translation: CASRRGGRRTGELFF.

The chain couples TRBV3-1 (or the pseudogene TRBV3-2) to TRBJ1-2; TRBD1 is a possible D gene (6 bases). Germline CDR1 LGHDT, CDR2 YNNKEL (reference sequence). The CDR3 is made up of 16 amino acids. Trimming left V 4 bases short and J 1 base short, with 16 bases between. The CDR3 nucleotides read TGTGCCAGCAGCCCCTTTGGACAGACTTATAACTATGGCTACACCTTC. Translation gives CASSPFGQTYNYGYTF.

The J gene is TRBJ2-3, the V gene TRBV2, with TRBD1 identical over 9 bases. Trimming cost V 6 bases and J 5 bases; bases outside gene matches: 6. Germline CDR1 SNHLY, CDR2 FYNNEI. This CDR3 is 14 amino acids long. The CDR3 DNA reads TGTGCCAGCAGGGACAGGGGAGGAGTAGATACGCAGTATTTT. Translated, it gives CASRDRGGVDTQYF.

The chain's CDR3 is CSVPGTQEEKLFF. DNA of the CDR3: TGCAGCGTCCCCGGGACCCAAGAGGAAAAACTGTTTTTT. The rearrangement joins TRBV29-1 to TRBJ1-4; tentatively, D is TRBD1 (5 bases). There are 13 residues in the CDR3. Looked up from germline, CDR1 is SQVTM and CDR2 is ANQGSEA. The V end was cut by 6 bases, the J end by 8 bases, with 16 bases between.

This sequence joins TRBV6-5 and TRBJ1-2; D remains unclear. The CDR3 consists of 13 residues. The germline V gene encodes CDR1 MNHEY and CDR2 SVGAGI. The V end lost 4 bases, the J end lost 4 bases, and 10 bases lay between the germline ends. CDR3 nucleotide sequence: TGTGCCAGCAGTTCCTCGAATGGCTATGGCTACACCTTC. It specifies CASSSSNGYGYTF.

This clone has ten or more counts. CDR3 in amino acids: CASRGLAGGPSDEQFF. CDR3 nucleotide sequence: TGTGCCAGCAGGGGGCTAGCGGGAGGGCCCTCCGATGAGCAGTTCTTC. This chain links TRBV9 with TRBJ2-1; 12 nucleotides align to TRBD2. Germline V gene lookup returns CDR1 SGDLS and CDR2 YYNGEE. The length of the CDR3 is 16 residues. V shed 5 bases and J 8 bases; nucleotides not matched to a gene: 11.

The CDR3 here is CASSTTRPLYDTPPGANVLTF. CDR3 DNA sequence: TGTGCCAGCAGCACGACCAGACCACTTTACGACACCCCTCCTGGGGCCAACGTCCTGACTTTC. The chain is built from TRBV7-9 and TRBJ2-6; D ambiguous. The V end was cut by 5 bases, the J end by 2 bases, with 28 bases between. The CDR3 sequence is 21 residues long. The V gene's germline CDR1 is SEHNR and CDR2 FQNEAQ (reference sequence).

This rearrangement joins TRBV19 to TRBJ2-1; D may be TRBD2 (6 bases). Germline V lookup: CDR1 LNHDA, CDR2 SQIVND (reference sequence). This CDR3 contains 15 residues. Trimming shortened V by 3 bases and J by 0 bases, and 9 bases separated the two germline ends. The CDR3 bases are TGTGCCAGTAGTATTACGCGGGGCTCCTACAATGAGCAGTTCTTC. Its protein product is CASSITRGSYNEQFF.

The chain uses TRBV10-3 and TRBJ1-5, with 7 bases that match TRBD1. This CDR3 region has 15 residues. V shed 2 bases, J shed 3 bases, and the junction held 4 bases outside the gene matches. CDR1 and CDR2 from the germline V gene are ENHRY and SYGVKD. The CDR3 here is CAISEDRVANQPQHF. In nucleotides, the CDR3 is TGTGCCATCAGTGAGGACAGGGTGGCCAATCAGCCCCAGCATTTT.

Regarding this clone: Other DNA variants within this sample encode the same CDR3. The chain combines TRBV18 with TRBJ2-7; 9 nucleotides line up with TRBD1. The CDR3 is 14 amino acids. CDR1 is KGHSH and CDR2 is LQKENI in the germline V gene. Trimming cost V 2 bases and J 4 bases; bases outside gene matches: 3. The chain's CDR3 is CASSPGTGFYEQYF. The DNA of the CDR3 is TGTGCCAGCTCACCAGGGACAGGGTTTTACGAGCAGTACTTC.

The V call is TRBV19, the J call TRBJ1-1; D is ambiguous. The V gene lost 0 bases and the J gene lost 7 bases, with 21 bases spanning the gap. The CDR3 totals 17 residues. Germline CDR1 and CDR2: LNHDA and SQIVND (reference sequence). CDR3 sequence (DNA): TGTGCCAGTAGTATAGATATTATCTCAGGCAGACGACTTGAAGCTTTCTTT. It is translated as CASSIDIISGRRLEAFF.

The table lists this clone with a count of one. The V gene is TRBV6-6, the J gene TRBJ1-3, with TRBD1 matching 8 bases. This CDR3 has 15 amino acids. The germline V gene encodes CDR1 MNHNY and CDR2 SVGAGI (reference sequence). J was trimmed by 2 bases and V by 2 bases; bases with no gene match: 2. CDR3 nucleotide sequence: TGTGCCAGCAGTTACAGGACAGGGACTGGAAACACCATATATTTT. Protein: CASSYRTGTGNTIYF.

This chain links TRBV6-6 with TRBJ1-4; 7 bases are a match to TRBD1. V was pared by 5 bases and J by 4 bases, with 4 bases of the junction left unmatched. The CDR3 is 14 amino acids. CDR1 and CDR2 from the germline V gene are MNHNY and SVGAGI (reference sequence). Here the CDR3 DNA reads TGTGCCAGCAGTACAGGGGCCCTTAATGAAAAACTGTTTTTT. Amino acid sequence: CASSTGALNEKLFF.

V usage is TRBV6-5 and J usage is TRBJ2-3; perhaps D is TRBD1 or TRBD2 (7 bases each). CDR3 length: 14 residues. Deletions cut 2 bases from V and 4 bases from J, with 10 bases between. The germline V gene encodes CDR1 MNHEY and CDR2 SVGAGI. CDR3 nucleotide sequence: TGTGCCAGCAGTTACCAGGGGGGGGCAGATACGCAGTATTTT. Its protein product is CASSYQGGADTQYF.

This rearrangement joins TRBV5-6 to TRBJ2-7; 10 bases are a match to TRBD2. There are 18 residues in the CDR3. Germline lookup yields CDR1 SGHDT and CDR2 YYEEEE. The junction had 13 bases not matched to a gene; V was cut back by 4 bases and J by 0 bases. DNA for the CDR3: TGTGCCAGCAGCGTTCTTAGCGGGAGGTTCCTTAGCTCCTACGAGCAGTACTTC. Protein: CASSVLSGRFLSSYEQYF.

The count of this clone is one. The genes are TRBV7-2 and TRBJ1-5; the match to TRBD1 covers 7 bases. CDR3 length equals 18 residues. Losses at the gene ends were 3 bases for V and 0 bases for J; bases not matched to a gene: 11. Germline CDR1 is SGHTA and CDR2 is FQGNSA. Here the CDR3 reads CASSFRQGVNGSNQPQHF. CDR3 coding DNA: TGTGCCAGCAGCTTCCGACAGGGAGTAAATGGTAGCAATCAGCCCCAGCATTTT.

The gene calls are TRBV4-3 and TRBJ2-7; 9 bases line up with TRBD2. The CDR3 extends over 16 amino acids. Germline V CDR1 and CDR2: LGHNA, YSLEER. Trimming removed 1 base from V and 6 bases from J; junction bases left unmatched: 10. The CDR3 coding sequence is TGCGCCAGCAGCCAAGGCGTAGGGGGACTAGCAGGCGAGCAGTACTTC. It translates to CASSQGVGGLAGEQYF.

The rearrangement uses TRBV19 and TRBJ2-1; D ambiguous. Germline V gene sequence: CDR1 LNHDA, CDR2 SQIVND (reference sequence). Trimming shortened V by 3 bases and J by 2 bases, and 11 bases separated the two germline ends. This CDR3 is 15 amino acids long. This CDR3 reads CASSISRNTYNEQFF. The CDR3 DNA is TGTGCCAGTAGTATTTCAAGGAATACCTACAATGAGCAGTTCTTC.

V usage is TRBV19 and J usage is TRBJ1-2; 7 positions agree with TRBD1. In germline, CDR1 is LNHDA, CDR2 SQIVND (reference sequence). CDR3 length equals 13 residues. V trimming: 2 bases; J trimming: 8 bases; junction bases outside the gene matches: 5. This chain's CDR3 is CASSISDRVGYTF. In nucleotides, the CDR3 is TGTGCCAGTAGTATATCCGACAGGGTCGGCTACACCTTC.

The rearrangement joins TRBV7-9 to TRBJ1-2; 8 nucleotides agree with TRBD1. The CDR3 is 18 residues long. Germline CDR1 and CDR2: SEHNR and FQNEAQ (reference sequence). The trim removed 5 bases at V and 0 bases at J, leaving 14 bases unmatched. CDR3 loop: CASSPRRGTGGANYGYTF. DNA for the CDR3: TGTGCCAGCAGCCCTAGAAGGGGGACAGGAGGAGCTAACTATGGCTACACCTTC.

The rearrangement uses TRBV3-1 (or the pseudogene TRBV3-2) and TRBJ2-7, with 10 bases matching TRBD2. CDR1 is LGHDT, CDR2 YNNKEL, per germline (reference sequence). The CDR3 sequence is 15 residues long. V was pared by 4 bases and J by 2 bases, with 5 bases of the junction left unmatched. In nucleotides, the CDR3 is TGTGCCAGCAGCCCGACTAGCGGGTATACCTACGAGCAGTACTTC. It codes for CASSPTSGYTYEQYF.